This T cell receptor beta chain appears in the sequencing data of a study of CD8 T cells in ankylosing spondylitis. Study-wide results and limits: As reported, disease-linked clones showed significant enrichment in matched ankylosing spondylitis synovial fluid. The disease-linked clones had a CD8+ phenotype and low blood frequencies.

CDR3 length: 15 amino acids. Germline trimming cut 2 bases from V and 2 bases from J; bases unmatched to any gene: 5. Germline CDR1 MNHEY, CDR2 SVGAGI. This clonotype occurred a few times. The antigen remains undetermined. In making TCR beta libraries, quantitative 5'-RACE with molecular barcodes was used. Using its own MiXCR run on the 5' RACE reads, TCRdb lists one record per CDR3 protein. The top ten hold over 7% of the sample, which has around 150,000 distinct CDR3 sequences, about 16% seen once. This chain joins TRBV6-5 and TRBJ1-1; 7 bases are shared with TRBD1. The sequenced sample was blood, either unsorted or a sorted T cell fraction (not recorded which). The receptor's source is a male donor with ankylosing spondylitis or in good health (not recorded which). The CDR3 region is CASSYQGGGNTEAFF. CDR3 in DNA: TGTGCCAGCAGTTACCAGGGGGGGGGAAACACTGAAGCTTTCTTT.